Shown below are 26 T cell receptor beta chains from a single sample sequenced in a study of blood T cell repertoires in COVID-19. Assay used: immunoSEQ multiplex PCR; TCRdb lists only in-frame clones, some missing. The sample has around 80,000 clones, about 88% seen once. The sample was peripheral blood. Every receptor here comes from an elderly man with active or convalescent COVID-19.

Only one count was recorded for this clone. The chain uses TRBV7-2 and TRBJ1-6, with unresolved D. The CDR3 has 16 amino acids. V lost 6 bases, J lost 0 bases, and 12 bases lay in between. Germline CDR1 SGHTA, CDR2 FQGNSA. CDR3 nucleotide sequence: TGTGCCAGCAGTCCTGCACGGAGCTCCTATAATTCACCCCTCCACTTT. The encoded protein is CASSPARSSYNSPLHF.

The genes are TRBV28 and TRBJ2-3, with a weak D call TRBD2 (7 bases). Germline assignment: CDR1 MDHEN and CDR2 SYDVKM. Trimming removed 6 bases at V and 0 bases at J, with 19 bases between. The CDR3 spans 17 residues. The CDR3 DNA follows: TGTGCCAGCAGCCCCCCTCTGGCGGGGGCGAGCACAGATACGCAGTATTTT. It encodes CASSPPLAGASTDTQYF.

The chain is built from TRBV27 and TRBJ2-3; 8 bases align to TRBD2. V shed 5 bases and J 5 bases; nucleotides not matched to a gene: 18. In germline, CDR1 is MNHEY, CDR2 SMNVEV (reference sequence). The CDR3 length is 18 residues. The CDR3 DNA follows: TGTGCCAGCAGTCCCCCGATCGGGCACGGGGGGGCAGTAGATACGCAGTATTTT. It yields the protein CASSPPIGHGGAVDTQYF.

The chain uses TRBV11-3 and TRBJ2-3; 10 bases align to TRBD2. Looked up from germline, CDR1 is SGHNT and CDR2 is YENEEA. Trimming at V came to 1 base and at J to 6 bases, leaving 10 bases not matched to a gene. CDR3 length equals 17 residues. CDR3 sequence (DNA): TGTGCCAGCAGCTTAGTCAGCAGCGGGGGGGCCGTTGATACGCAGTATTTT. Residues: CASSLVSSGGAVDTQYF.

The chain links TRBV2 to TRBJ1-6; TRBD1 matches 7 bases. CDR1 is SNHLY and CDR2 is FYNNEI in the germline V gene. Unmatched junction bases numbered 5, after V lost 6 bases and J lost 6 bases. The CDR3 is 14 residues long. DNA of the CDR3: TGTGCCAGCAGCGGTGACAGGGTTAATTCACCCCTCCACTTT. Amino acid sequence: CASSGDRVNSPLHF. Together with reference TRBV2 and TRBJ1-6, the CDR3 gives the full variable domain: EPEVTQTPSHQVTQMGQEVILRCVPISNHLYFYWYRQILGQKVEFLVSFYNNEISEKSEIFDDQFSVERPDGSNFTLKIRSTKLEDSAMYFCASSGDRVNSPLHFGNGTRLTVT.

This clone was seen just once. The CDR3, as DNA: TGTGCCAGCAGTGAAGGAGCTAGCGGAATCTACGAGCAGTACGTC. Residues: CASSEGASGIYEQYV. J is TRBJ2-7 and V is TRBV6-1, with TRBD2 identical over 7 bases. Per germline, CDR1 MNHNS and CDR2 SASEGT. The CDR3 totals 15 residues. Trimming took 1 base from V and 3 from J; bases not matched to a gene: 6.

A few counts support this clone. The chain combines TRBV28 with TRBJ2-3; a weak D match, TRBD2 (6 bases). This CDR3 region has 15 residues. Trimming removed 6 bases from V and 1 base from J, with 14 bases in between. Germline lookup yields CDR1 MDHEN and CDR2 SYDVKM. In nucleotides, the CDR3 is TGTGCCAGCAGGCTGGGGGGAAGTGGCACAGATACGCAGTATTTT. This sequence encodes CASRLGGSGTDTQYF. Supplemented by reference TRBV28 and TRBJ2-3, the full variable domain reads DVKVTQSSRYLVKRTGEKVFLECVQDMDHENMFWYRQDPGLGLRLIYFSYDVKMKEKGDIPEGYSVSREKKERFSLILESASTNQTSMYLCASRLGGSGTDTQYFGPGTRLTVL.

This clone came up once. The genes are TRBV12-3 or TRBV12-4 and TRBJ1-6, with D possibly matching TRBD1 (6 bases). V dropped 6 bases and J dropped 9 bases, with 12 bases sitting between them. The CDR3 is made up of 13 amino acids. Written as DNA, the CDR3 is TGTGCCAGCAGCCAAATACAGGGTTCACCCCTCCACTTT. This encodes CASSQIQGSPLHF.

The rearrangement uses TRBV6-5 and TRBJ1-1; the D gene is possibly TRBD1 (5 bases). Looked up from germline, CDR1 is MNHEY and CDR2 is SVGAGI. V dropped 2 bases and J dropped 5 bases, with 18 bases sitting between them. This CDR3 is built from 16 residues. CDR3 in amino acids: CASSYGLASGRTEAFF. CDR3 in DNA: TGTGCCAGCAGTTACGGCTTAGCGTCAGGGAGGACTGAAGCTTTCTTT.

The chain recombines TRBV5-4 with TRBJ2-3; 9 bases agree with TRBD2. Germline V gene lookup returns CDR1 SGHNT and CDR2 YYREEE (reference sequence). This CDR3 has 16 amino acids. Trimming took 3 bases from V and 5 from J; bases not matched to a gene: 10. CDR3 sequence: CASSSRRRGGVDTQYF. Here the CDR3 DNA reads TGTGCCAGCAGCTCAAGGAGGCGGGGGGGCGTAGATACGCAGTATTTT.

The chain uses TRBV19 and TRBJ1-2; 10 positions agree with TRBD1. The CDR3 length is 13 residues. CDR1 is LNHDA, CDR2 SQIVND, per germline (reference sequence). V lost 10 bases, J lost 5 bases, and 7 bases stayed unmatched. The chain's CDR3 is CATERDRGYGYTF. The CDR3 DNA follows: TGTGCCACCGAGCGGGACAGGGGTTATGGCTACACCTTC.

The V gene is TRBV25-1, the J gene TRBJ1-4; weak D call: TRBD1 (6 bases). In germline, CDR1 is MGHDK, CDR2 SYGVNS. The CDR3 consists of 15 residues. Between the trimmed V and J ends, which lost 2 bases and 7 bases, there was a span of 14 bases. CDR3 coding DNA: TGTGCCAGCAGTGAAGGGGGGGCAGGTGGTGAAAAACTGTTTTTT. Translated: CASSEGGAGGEKLFF.

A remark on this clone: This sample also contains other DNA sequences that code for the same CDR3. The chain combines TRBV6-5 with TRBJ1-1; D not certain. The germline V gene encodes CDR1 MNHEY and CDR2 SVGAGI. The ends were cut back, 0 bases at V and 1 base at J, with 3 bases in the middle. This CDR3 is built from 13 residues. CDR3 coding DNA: TGTGCCAGCAGTTACTCGAGGAACACTGAAGCTTTCTTT. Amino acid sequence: CASSYSRNTEAFF.

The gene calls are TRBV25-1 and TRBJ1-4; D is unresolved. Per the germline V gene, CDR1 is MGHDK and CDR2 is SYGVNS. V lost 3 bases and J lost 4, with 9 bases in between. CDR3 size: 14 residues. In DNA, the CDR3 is TGTGCCAGCAGTGATTTGGCAGTTAATGAAAAACTGTTTTTT. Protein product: CASSDLAVNEKLFF.

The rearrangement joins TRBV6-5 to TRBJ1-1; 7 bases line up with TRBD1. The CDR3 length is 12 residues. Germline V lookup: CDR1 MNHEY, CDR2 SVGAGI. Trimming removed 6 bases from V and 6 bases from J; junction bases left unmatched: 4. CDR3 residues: CASSRTGAEAFF. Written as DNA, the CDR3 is TGTGCCAGCAGCAGGACAGGCGCTGAAGCTTTCTTT.

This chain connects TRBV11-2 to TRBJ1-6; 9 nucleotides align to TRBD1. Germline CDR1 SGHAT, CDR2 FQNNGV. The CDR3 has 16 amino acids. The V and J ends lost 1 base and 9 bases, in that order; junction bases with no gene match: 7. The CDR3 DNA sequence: TGTGCCAGCAGCTTAGGATGGGACAGGGTCGCTTCACCCCTCCACTTT. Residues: CASSLGWDRVASPLHF.

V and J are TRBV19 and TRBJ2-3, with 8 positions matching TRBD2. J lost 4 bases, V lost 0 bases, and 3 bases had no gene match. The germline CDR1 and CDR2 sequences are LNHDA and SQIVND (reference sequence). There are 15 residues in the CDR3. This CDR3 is CASSIEAGGPDTQYF. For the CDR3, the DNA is TGTGCCAGTAGTATAGAGGCGGGGGGCCCAGATACGCAGTATTTT.

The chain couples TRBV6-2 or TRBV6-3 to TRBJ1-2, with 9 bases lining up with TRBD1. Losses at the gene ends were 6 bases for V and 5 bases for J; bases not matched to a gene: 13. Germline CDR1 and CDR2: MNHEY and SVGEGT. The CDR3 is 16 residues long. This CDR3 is CASSPSRTGALYGYTF. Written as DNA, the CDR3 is TGTGCCAGCAGCCCCTCAAGGACAGGGGCCCTATATGGCTACACCTTC.

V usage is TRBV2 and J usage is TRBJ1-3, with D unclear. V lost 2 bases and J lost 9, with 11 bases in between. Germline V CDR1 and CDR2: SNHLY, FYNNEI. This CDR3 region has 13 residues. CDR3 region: CASSENLVSTIYF. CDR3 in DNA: TGTGCCAGCAGTGAAAATTTGGTGAGCACCATATATTTT. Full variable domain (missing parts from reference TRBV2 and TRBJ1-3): EPEVTQTPSHQVTQMGQEVILRCVPISNHLYFYWYRQILGQKVEFLVSFYNNEISEKSEIFDDQFSVERPDGSNFTLKIRSTKLEDSAMYFCASSENLVSTIYFGEGSWLTVV.

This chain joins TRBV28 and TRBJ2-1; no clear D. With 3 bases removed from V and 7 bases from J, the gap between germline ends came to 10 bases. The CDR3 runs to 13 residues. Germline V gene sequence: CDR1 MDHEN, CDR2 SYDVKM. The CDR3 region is CASSFPTENEQFF. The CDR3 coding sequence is TGTGCCAGCAGTTTCCCAACAGAAAATGAGCAGTTCTTC.

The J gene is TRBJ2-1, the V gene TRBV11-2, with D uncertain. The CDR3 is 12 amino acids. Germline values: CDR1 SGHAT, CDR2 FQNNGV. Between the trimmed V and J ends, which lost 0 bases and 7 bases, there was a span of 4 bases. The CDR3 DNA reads TGTGCCAGCAGCTTAGATCTGAATGAGCAGTTCTTC. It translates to CASSLDLNEQFF. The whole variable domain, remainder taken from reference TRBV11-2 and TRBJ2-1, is EAGVAQSPRYKIIEKRQSVAFWCNPISGHATLYWYQQILGQGPKLLIQFQNNGVVDDSQLPKDRFSAERLKGVDSTLKIQPAKLEDSAVYLCASSLDLNEQFFGPGTRLTVL.

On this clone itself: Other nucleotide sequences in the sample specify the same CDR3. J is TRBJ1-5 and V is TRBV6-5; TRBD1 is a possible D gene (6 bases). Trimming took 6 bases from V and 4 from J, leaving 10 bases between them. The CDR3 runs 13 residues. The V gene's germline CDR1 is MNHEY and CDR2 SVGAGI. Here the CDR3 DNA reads TGTGCCAGCAGCCCCAGGGGAAATCAGCCCCAGCATTTT. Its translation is CASSPRGNQPQHF.

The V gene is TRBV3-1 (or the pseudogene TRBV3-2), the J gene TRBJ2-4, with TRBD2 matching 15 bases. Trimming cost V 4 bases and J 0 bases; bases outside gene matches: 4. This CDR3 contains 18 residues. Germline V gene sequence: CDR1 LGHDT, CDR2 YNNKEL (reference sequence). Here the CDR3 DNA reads TGTGCCAGCAGCCGAGGGACTAGCGGGGGGATAGCCAAAAACATTCAGTACTTC. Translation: CASSRGTSGGIAKNIQYF.

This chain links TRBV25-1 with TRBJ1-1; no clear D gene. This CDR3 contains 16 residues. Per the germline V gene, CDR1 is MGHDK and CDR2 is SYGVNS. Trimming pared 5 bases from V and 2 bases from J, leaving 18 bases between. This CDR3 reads CASSPNFYTANTEAFF. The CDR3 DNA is TGTGCCAGCAGTCCGAATTTTTACACAGCAAACACTGAAGCTTTCTTT.

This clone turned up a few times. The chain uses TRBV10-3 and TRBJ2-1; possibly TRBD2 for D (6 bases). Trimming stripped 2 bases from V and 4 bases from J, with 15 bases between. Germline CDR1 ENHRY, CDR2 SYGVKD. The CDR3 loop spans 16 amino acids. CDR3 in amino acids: CAISERSSEPYNEQFF. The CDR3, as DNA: TGTGCCATCAGTGAGAGGTCTAGCGAGCCGTACAATGAGCAGTTCTTC.

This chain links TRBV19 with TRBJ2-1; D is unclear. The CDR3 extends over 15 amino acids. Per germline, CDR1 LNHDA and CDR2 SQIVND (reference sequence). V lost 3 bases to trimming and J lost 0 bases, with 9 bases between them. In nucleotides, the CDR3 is TGTGCCAGTAGTATGTTGGTCAGCTCCTACAATGAGCAGTTCTTC. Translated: CASSMLVSSYNEQFF.